This entry lists 3 T cell receptor beta chains sequenced from one sample in a study of cytomegalovirus exposure and HLA in healthy donors. Primers: 60 Vbeta forward and 13 Jbeta reverse. Generated by immunoSEQ multiplex PCR, the TCRdb table keeps only in-frame clones and is missing some. The data contain tens of thousands of clones, 67% of them seen just once; the ten biggest clones take up approximately 7%. The sequencing input was PBMCs. These receptors were collected from a woman aged 50 to 60 in good health and CMV-seropositive.

The sample holds a few counts of this clone. The gene calls are TRBV11-2 and TRBJ1-6; maybe TRBD1 (5 bases). The CDR3 extends over 13 amino acids. The germline gives CDR1 SGHAT, CDR2 FQNNGV. Trimming cost V 4 bases and J 13 bases, with 14 bases left between them. CDR3 bases: TGTGCCAGCAGCTGGGGGGACGCATTCCCCCTCCACTTT. This sequence encodes CASSWGDAFPLHF.

The chain recombines TRBV5-1 with TRBJ1-1; 9 nucleotides line up with TRBD1. Germline trimming cut 4 bases from V and 11 bases from J; bases unmatched to any gene: 3. CDR1 and CDR2 (germline): SGHRS, YFSETQ. The CDR3 loop spans 11 amino acids. CDR3 region: CASSPGQGAFF. The CDR3 nucleotides read TGCGCCAGCAGCCCGGGACAGGGTGCTTTCTTT.

The rearrangement uses TRBV29-1 and TRBJ2-5; the match to TRBD2 covers 11 bases. The V segment lost 7 bases and the J segment 4 bases; nucleotides outside the gene matches: 5. Germline V lookup: CDR1 SQVTM, CDR2 ANQGSEA. CDR3 length equals 13 residues. As DNA, the CDR3 is TGCAGCGCTTTAGCGGGGGGGCCAGAGACCCAGTACTTC. Protein: CSALAGGPETQYF.